These T cell receptor beta chains were read from a single sample in a study of early T cells in non-severe SARS-CoV-2 infection. TCRdb re-called the 5' RACE reads with MiXCR, one entry per CDR3 protein. The data hold under 140,000 distinct CDR3 sequences, with about 12% observed a single time. The input for sequencing was whole blood, taken at baseline. Source of these receptors: an adult who was a healthcare worker with PCR-confirmed SARS-CoV-2 infection or an uninfected control (not recorded which). Both conserved end residues are part of each CDR3. The order of the fields is clone size, J gene, CDR3 length, D gene, V gene, CDR3 protein, CDR3 DNA. The D gene is left open where the match is weak. Rows may omit the clone size; those that give it use once, few, many or a size class.

few | TRBJ2-7 | 15 | TRBD2 | TRBV29-1 | CSSRREAGVAYEQYF | TGCAGCTCACGGAGGGAGGCGGGAGTCGCTTACGAGCAGTACTTC
many | TRBJ2-1 | 16 | TRBD2 | TRBV7-8 | CASSLAALARGDEQFF | TGTGCCAGCAGCTTAGCGGCACTAGCGCGTGGCGATGAGCAGTTCTTC
- | TRBJ2-1 | 16 | TRBD1 | TRBV6-5 | CASSNPTQDRANEQFF | TGTGCCAGCAGTAACCCCACCCAGGACAGGGCTAATGAGCAGTTCTTC
- | TRBJ2-6 | 16 | TRBD1 | TRBV6-5 | CASSPTQGAGANVLTF | TGTGCCAGCAGCCCTACCCAGGGGGCTGGGGCCAACGTCCTGACTTTC
few | TRBJ1-1 | 15 | - | TRBV6-1 | CASSELGGLYTEAFF | TGTGCCAGCAGTGAGTTGGGGGGACTTTACACTGAAGCTTTCTTT
- | TRBJ2-7 | 17 | - | TRBV7-9 | CASSQTLMGPYSYEQYF | TGTGCCAGCAGCCAGACTCTGATGGGGCCCTACTCCTACGAGCAGTACTTC
- | TRBJ1-3 | 12 | - | TRBV20-1 | CSAGRAGNTIYF | TGCAGTGCTGGCCGGGCTGGAAACACCATATATTTT
few | TRBJ1-6 | 15 | - | TRBV20-1 | CSATITASYNSPLHF | TGCAGTGCTACGATCACAGCCTCCTATAATTCACCCCTCCACTTT
many | TRBJ2-1 | 15 | - | TRBV24-1 | CATSDKGRSVNEQFF | TGTGCCACCAGTGATAAGGGACGGAGCGTCAATGAGCAGTTCTTC
- | TRBJ2-1 | 16 | TRBD1 | TRBV5-1 | CASRLRRDRGRDEQFF | TGCGCCAGCAGACTGCGCCGGGACAGGGGGCGGGATGAGCAGTTCTTC
many | TRBJ1-6 | 14 | TRBD1 | TRBV20-1 | CSPSLDRARSPLHF | TGCAGTCCCAGTTTAGACAGGGCGCGTTCACCCCTCCACTTT
few | TRBJ2-2 | 16 | TRBD1 | TRBV11-2 | CASSLDFRGQGGELFF | TGTGCCAGCAGCTTAGATTTCAGGGGGCAGGGCGGGGAGCTGTTTTTT
- | TRBJ1-5 | 15 | TRBD1 | TRBV27 | CASSTQFTGGQPQHF | TGTGCCAGCAGTACTCAATTTACAGGGGGCCAGCCCCAGCATTTT
once | TRBJ2-7 | 14 | - | TRBV20-1 | CSATLATKSRGQYF | TGCAGTGCTACGCTGGCTACCAAATCTCGGGGGCAGTACTTC
- | TRBJ1-1 | 17 | - | TRBV20-1 | CSARASMGTRLWTEAFF | TGCAGTGCTAGAGCGTCGATGGGGACGCGTCTTTGGACTGAAGCTTTCTTT
- | TRBJ1-2 | 13 | - | TRBV20-1 | CSARDGRAYGYTF | TGCAGTGCCAGGGACGGACGCGCCTATGGCTACACCTTC
few | TRBJ1-1 | 15 | TRBD1 | TRBV5-5 | CASSRTGSENTEAFF | TGTGCCAGCAGCCGGACAGGAAGTGAGAACACTGAAGCTTTCTTT